The 21 T cell receptor beta chains given below trace back to one sample, sequenced in a study of yellow fever vaccine responses in identical twins. MiXCR, applied by TCRdb to the RT-PCR reads, yields one record per CDR3 protein. This sample has 3,000 to 3,500 distinct CDR3 sequences, with about 85% found just once. Specimen: T cells from blood (PBMCs), unsorted or a sorted subset (not recorded which), collected before or after yellow fever vaccination (not recorded which). The receptors come from a woman aged 18-30 years who received the yellow fever vaccine.

The chain has TRBV4-1 and TRBJ1-5; 9 nucleotides agree with TRBD1. V lost 3 bases and J lost 6; bases outside the gene matches: 9. The CDR3 totals 16 residues. Per germline, CDR1 MGHRA and CDR2 YSYEKL. In DNA form, the CDR3 reads TGCGCCAGCAGCCAGACAGGGGGAAATGGATTTCAGCCCCAGCATTTT. The encoded protein is CASSQTGGNGFQPQHF.

This chain uses TRBV6-2 or TRBV6-3 with TRBJ1-2, with D unclear. The V and J ends lost 0 bases and 6 bases respectively, with 11 bases between them. Germline CDR1 and CDR2: MNHEY and SVGEGT. The CDR3 consists of 14 residues. The CDR3 here is CASSYSRVLHGYTF. In DNA form, the CDR3 reads TGTGCCAGCAGTTACTCAAGAGTGCTCCATGGCTACACCTTC.

The chain joins TRBV18 to TRBJ1-1; D remains ambiguous. V lost 2 bases and J lost 4, with 8 bases in between. CDR1 is KGHSH, CDR2 LQKENI, per germline. The CDR3 is 13 residues long. The CDR3 loop reads CASSPKEATEAFF. In DNA, the CDR3 is TGTGCCAGCTCACCAAAGGAGGCCACTGAAGCTTTCTTT.

The J gene is TRBJ2-5, the V gene TRBV11-3; TRBD1 is a possible D gene (6 bases). The CDR3 is 17 residues long. CDR1 is SGHNT, CDR2 YENEEA, per germline. Trimming stripped 1 base from V and 1 base from J, with 16 bases between. CDR3 loop: CASSLVGRTASQETQYF. The CDR3 region has the DNA TGTGCCAGCAGCTTAGTGGGTCGGACAGCTTCCCAAGAGACCCAGTACTTC.

The chain couples TRBV10-3 to TRBJ2-2, with D perhaps matching TRBD1 (7 bases). The CDR3 has 15 amino acids. Germline V gene lookup returns CDR1 ENHRY and CDR2 SYGVKD. With 2 bases removed from V and 6 bases from J, the gap between germline ends came to 13 bases. In DNA, the CDR3 is TGTGCCATCAGTGAGATAAGCAGGGGGGCCGGGGAGCTGTTTTTT. This encodes CAISEISRGAGELFF.

The chain uses TRBV11-2 and TRBJ2-7; 8 bases map to TRBD2. The ends lost 1 base at V and 3 bases at J; junction bases unmatched: 8. Germline CDR1 SGHAT, CDR2 FQNNGV. The CDR3 has 16 amino acids. The CDR3 sequence: CASSLGSGLAFYEQYF. The DNA for the CDR3 is TGTGCCAGCAGCTTAGGATCCGGACTAGCTTTCTACGAGCAGTACTTC.

This sequence joins TRBV18 and TRBJ2-3; a possible D gene is TRBD2 (5 bases). The CDR3 sequence is 17 residues long. Germline values: CDR1 KGHSH, CDR2 LQKENI. The V and J ends lost 3 bases and 2 bases respectively, with 18 bases between them. This CDR3 is CASSPTLSSGYTDTQYF. The DNA for the CDR3 is TGTGCCAGCTCACCTACACTATCCAGCGGATACACAGATACGCAGTATTTT.

The chain is built from TRBV5-6 and TRBJ2-4; unclear D gene. V was trimmed by 4 bases and J by 14 bases, leaving 22 bases between them. The CDR3 covers 14 residues. CDR1 and CDR2 (germline): SGHDT, YYEEEE. CDR3 in amino acids: CASSTRGVFLSEYF. Here the CDR3 DNA reads TGTGCCAGCAGCACGCGAGGTGTGTTCCTCTCTGAGTACTTC. Full variable domain (outside the CDR3, taken from reference TRBV5-6 and TRBJ2-4): DAGVTQSPTHLIKTRGQQVTLRCSPKSGHDTVSWYQQALGQGPQFIFQYYEEEERQRGNFPDRFSGHQFPNYSSELNVNALLLGDSALYLCASSTRGVFLSEYFGAGTRLSVL.

This chain uses TRBV14 with TRBJ2-1, with 11 bases fitting TRBD2. V was pared by 4 bases and J by 4 bases, with 3 bases of the junction left unmatched. CDR3 size: 15 residues. Germline V CDR1 and CDR2: SGHDN, FVKESK. CDR3 sequence (DNA): TGTGCCAGCAGCCCTATAGCGGGGGGGTACAATGAGCAGTTCTTC. Translation gives CASSPIAGGYNEQFF.

CDR3: CSGTRNNEQFF. For the CDR3, the DNA is TGCAGTGGGACCCGCAACAATGAGCAGTTCTTC. The rearrangement links TRBV20-1 to TRBJ2-1; no clear D gene. Trimming removed 7 bases from V and 5 bases from J, with 9 bases in between. CDR1 and CDR2 from the germline V gene are DFQATT and SNEGSKA (reference sequence). The CDR3 length is 11 residues.

This clonotype was found a few times. The chain links TRBV11-1 to TRBJ2-5, with TRBD2 identical over 13 bases. Germline V gene data show CDR1 as SGHAT and CDR2 as FQDESV (reference sequence). With 2 bases clipped from V and 5 bases from J, the junction kept 5 bases outside the gene matches. The CDR3 is 16 residues long. The CDR3 loop reads CASSLLTGLAGETQYF. DNA of the CDR3: TGTGCCAGCAGCTTATTGACGGGACTAGCGGGGGAGACCCAGTACTTC.

The chain links TRBV12-3 or TRBV12-4 to TRBJ2-7, with 14 nucleotides matching TRBD2. The CDR3 runs 17 residues. V was pared by 4 bases and J by 6 bases, with 11 bases of the junction left unmatched. CDR3 protein: CASSWTGTSGRISEQYF. In DNA, the CDR3 is TGTGCCAGCAGTTGGACCGGGACTAGCGGGAGAATCAGCGAGCAGTACTTC.

This rearrangement joins TRBV11-2 to TRBJ2-7; 9 bases fit TRBD1. Germline V gene data show CDR1 as SGHAT and CDR2 as FQNNGV. This CDR3 is 16 amino acids long. Losses at the gene ends were 0 bases for V and 1 base for J; bases not matched to a gene: 4. The CDR3 sequence is CASSLDLDRGSYEQYF. In DNA, the CDR3 is TGTGCCAGCAGCTTAGACTTGGACAGGGGATCCTACGAGCAGTACTTC.

The chain carries TRBV25-1 and TRBJ1-1; possibly TRBD1 for D (5 bases). Germline V gene lookup returns CDR1 MGHDK and CDR2 SYGVNS. Trimming shortened V by 7 bases and J by 11 bases, and 20 bases separated the two germline ends. The CDR3 spans 13 residues. CDR3 loop: CASTGTGPRDAFF. The CDR3 coding sequence is TGTGCCAGCACTGGAACAGGCCCGAGGGACGCTTTCTTT.

This clonotype was recorded once. The chain combines TRBV5-1 with TRBJ2-1, with 11 nucleotides matching TRBD2. CDR1 and CDR2 (germline): SGHRS, YFSETQ. The CDR3 consists of 14 residues. J was trimmed by 7 bases and V by 2 bases; bases with no gene match: 2. The CDR3 coding sequence is TGCGCCAGCAGCTTTCGACTAGCGGGAAATGAGCAGTTCTTC. It is translated as CASSFRLAGNEQFF.

J is TRBJ2-3 and V is TRBV20-1; no firm D call. From germline, CDR1 is DFQATT and CDR2 SNEGSKA (reference sequence). V was shortened by 3 bases and J by 2 bases, with 15 bases between the two germline ends. This CDR3 spans 15 amino acids. Here the CDR3 reads CSASRNSITTDTQYF. The CDR3 DNA reads as TGCAGTGCTAGCCGCAACTCGATTACCACAGATACGCAGTATTTT.

This chain connects TRBV11-3 to TRBJ2-1; 13 bases align to TRBD2. The V and J ends lost 1 base and 10 bases, in that order; junction bases with no gene match: 4. The CDR3 length is 15 residues. CDR1 SGHNT and CDR2 YENEEA come from the germline V gene. The CDR3 loop is CASSLGLAGGREQFF. As DNA, the CDR3 is TGTGCCAGCAGCTTAGGACTAGCGGGAGGTCGGGAGCAGTTCTTC.

The CDR3 reads CASSPDALLGEQFF. Here the CDR3 DNA reads TGCGCCAGCAGCCCAGACGCCTTATTGGGTGAGCAGTTCTTC. This chain connects TRBV4-3 to TRBJ2-1; D unclear. CDR1 and CDR2 (germline): LGHNA, YSLEER. The CDR3 sequence is 14 residues long. V shed 4 bases and J shed 9 bases, with 16 bases lying between them.

The chain joins TRBV11-2 to TRBJ2-7; TRBD2 matches 7 bases. Germline CDR1 and CDR2: SGHAT and FQNNGV. The CDR3 loop spans 14 amino acids. The trim removed 0 bases at V and 3 bases at J, leaving 2 bases unmatched. This CDR3 is CASSLERTSYEQYF. As DNA, the CDR3 is TGTGCCAGCAGCTTAGAGAGGACTAGCTACGAGCAGTACTTC.

The J gene is TRBJ2-5, the V gene TRBV7-3; the match to TRBD2 covers 10 bases. CDR1 is SGHTA, CDR2 FQGTGA, per germline. The CDR3 is 15 amino acids. The V gene end was trimmed by 0 bases and the J gene end by 5 bases; junction bases not matched to a gene: 3. Written as DNA, the CDR3 is TGTGCCAGCAGCTTAACTAGCGGGAGGCCCGAGACCCAGTACTTC. It yields the protein CASSLTSGRPETQYF.

A single count supports this clonotype. The J gene is TRBJ1-5, the V gene TRBV5-1; D unclear. The CDR3 contains 15 residues. Deletions cut 4 bases from V and 3 bases from J, with 14 bases between. The germline V gene encodes CDR1 SGHRS and CDR2 YFSETQ. The CDR3 region is CASSQRLGSNQPQHF. CDR3 DNA sequence: TGCGCCAGCAGCCAACGGTTGGGGTCCAATCAGCCCCAGCATTTT.